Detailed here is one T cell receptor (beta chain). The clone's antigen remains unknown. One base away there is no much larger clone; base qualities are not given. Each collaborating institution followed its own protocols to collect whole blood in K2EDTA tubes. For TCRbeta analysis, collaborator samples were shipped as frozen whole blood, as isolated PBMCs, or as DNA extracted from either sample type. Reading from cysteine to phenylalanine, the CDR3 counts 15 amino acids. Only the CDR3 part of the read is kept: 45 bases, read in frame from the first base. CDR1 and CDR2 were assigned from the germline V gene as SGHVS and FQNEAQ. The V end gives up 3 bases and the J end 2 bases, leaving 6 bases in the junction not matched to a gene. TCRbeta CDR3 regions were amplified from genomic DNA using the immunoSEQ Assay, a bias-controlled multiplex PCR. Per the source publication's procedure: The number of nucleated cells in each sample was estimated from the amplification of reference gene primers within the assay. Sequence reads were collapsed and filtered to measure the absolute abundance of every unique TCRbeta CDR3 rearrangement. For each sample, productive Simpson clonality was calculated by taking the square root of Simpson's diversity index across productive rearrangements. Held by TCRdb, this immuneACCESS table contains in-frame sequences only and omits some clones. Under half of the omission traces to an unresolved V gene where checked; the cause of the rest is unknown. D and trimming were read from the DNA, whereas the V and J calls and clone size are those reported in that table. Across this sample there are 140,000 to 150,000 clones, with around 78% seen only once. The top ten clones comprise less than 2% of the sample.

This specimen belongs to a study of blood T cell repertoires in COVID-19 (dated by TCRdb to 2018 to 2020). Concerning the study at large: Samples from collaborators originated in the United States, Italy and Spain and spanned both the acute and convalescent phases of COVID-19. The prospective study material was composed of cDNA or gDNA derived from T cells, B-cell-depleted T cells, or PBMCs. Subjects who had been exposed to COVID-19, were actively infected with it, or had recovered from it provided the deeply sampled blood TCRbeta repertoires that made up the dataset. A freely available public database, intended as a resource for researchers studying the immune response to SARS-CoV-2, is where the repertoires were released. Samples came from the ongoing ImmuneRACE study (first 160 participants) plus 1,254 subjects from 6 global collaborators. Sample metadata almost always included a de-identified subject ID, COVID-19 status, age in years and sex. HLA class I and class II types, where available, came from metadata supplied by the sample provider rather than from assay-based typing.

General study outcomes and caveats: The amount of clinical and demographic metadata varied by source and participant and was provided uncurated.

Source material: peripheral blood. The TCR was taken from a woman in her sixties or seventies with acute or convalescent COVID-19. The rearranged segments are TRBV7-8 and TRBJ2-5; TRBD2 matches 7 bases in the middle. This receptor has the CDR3 CASSFGAGLQETQYF. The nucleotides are TGTGCCAGCAGCTTCGGGGCGGGACTACAAGAGACCCAGTACTTC. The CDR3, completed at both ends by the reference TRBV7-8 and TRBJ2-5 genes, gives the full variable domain GAGVSQSPRYKVAKRGQDVALRCDPISGHVSLFWYQQALGQGPEFLTYFQNEAQLDKSGLPSDRFFAERPEGSVSTLKIQRTQQEDSAVYLCASSFGAGLQETQYFGPGTRLLVL.